This T cell receptor beta chain comes out of a study of blood T cells in healthy people across ages. Primed by a sample-barcoded 5' primer and a J-beta primer mix, a second PCR proceeded for about 7 to 12 cycles. TCRdb recomputed calls from the 5' RACE reads with MiXCR, one row per CDR3 protein. The table has 850,000 to 1,100,000 distinct CDR3 sequences, around two fifths seen once. The V end lost 0 bases, the J end lost 9 bases, and 12 bases lay between the germline ends. Looked up from germline, CDR1 is SQVTM and CDR2 is ANQGSEA. The CDR3 length is 13 residues. This clonotype was recorded at least ten times.

The receptor was isolated from a man between 18 and 29 years old in good health. Material: blood. The chain employs TRBV29-1 and TRBJ2-1; D is unclear. CDR3 nucleotide sequence: TGCAGCGTTGAAGAGCATAGTATGGGTGAGCAGTTCTTC. The encoded protein is CSVEEHSMGEQFF.